The rows below give T cell receptor beta chains drawn from one sample of a study of blood T cell repertoires in COVID-19. Clones were read by immunoSEQ multiplex PCR, and TCRdb kept only the in-frame ones, dropping some. The table lists 130,000 or so clones, 80% to 90% of them singletons. Sequencing input: PBMCs or T cells enriched from blood (not recorded which). These receptor sequences come from a man in his forties or fifties with acute COVID-19. Each CDR3 is given with its conserved first and last residue. Fields, in order: CDR3 protein, CDR3 DNA, V gene, D gene, clone size, J gene. D genes are given only for firm matches. Some rows mark clone size as missing; the rest say once, few, many or name a class of expanded clone.

CDR3aa: CASNAASTGTGGYGYTF; CDR3nt: TGTGCCAGCAATGCCGCTTCTACCGGGACAGGGGGCTATGGCTACACCTTC; v_gene: TRBV28; d_gene: TRBD1; abundance: .; j_gene: TRBJ1-2
CDR3aa: CASSPSRILNGKLFF; CDR3nt: TGTGCCAGCAGCCCGTCTAGAATCTTGAACGGAAAACTGTTTTTT; v_gene: TRBV13; d_gene: .; abundance: .; j_gene: TRBJ1-4
CDR3aa: CASSLGRGSSYEQYF; CDR3nt: TGCGCCAGCAGCTTGGGCAGGGGATCGTCCTACGAGCAGTACTTC; v_gene: TRBV5-1; d_gene: .; abundance: .; j_gene: TRBJ2-7
CDR3aa: CASGGWTGNTGELFF; CDR3nt: TGTGCCAGTGGGGGCTGGACAGGTAACACCGGGGAGCTGTTTTTT; v_gene: TRBV19; d_gene: TRBD1; abundance: .; j_gene: TRBJ2-2
CDR3aa: CASSVVGTGSYNEQFF; CDR3nt: TGTGCCAGCAGCGTAGTAGGGACAGGTTCCTACAATGAGCAGTTCTTC; v_gene: TRBV9; d_gene: TRBD1; abundance: .; j_gene: TRBJ2-1
CDR3aa: CASSSGQGAAQPQHF; CDR3nt: TGTGCCAGCAGTAGTGGACAGGGGGCTGCTCAGCCCCAGCATTTT; v_gene: TRBV6-6; d_gene: TRBD1; abundance: .; j_gene: TRBJ1-5
CDR3aa: CASSFAGTGDQETQYF; CDR3nt: TGTGCCAGCAGTTTTGCCGGGACAGGTGATCAAGAGACCCAGTACTTC; v_gene: TRBV27; d_gene: TRBD1; abundance: .; j_gene: TRBJ2-5
CDR3aa: CASSLLAGANTGELFF; CDR3nt: TGTGCCAGCAGCTTACTAGCGGGAGCGAACACCGGGGAGCTGTTTTTT; v_gene: TRBV13; d_gene: TRBD2; abundance: .; j_gene: TRBJ2-2
CDR3aa: CASSLFFGRADSDTQYF; CDR3nt: TGTGCCAGCAGTTTATTTTTCGGGAGGGCCGATTCAGATACGCAGTATTTT; v_gene: TRBV28; d_gene: TRBD2; abundance: .; j_gene: TRBJ2-3
CDR3aa: CASSPGTSDLGKLFF; CDR3nt: TGTGCCAGCAGCCCGGGGACATCTGATTTGGGAAAACTGTTTTTT; v_gene: TRBV3-1/TRBV3-2; d_gene: .; abundance: .; j_gene: TRBJ1-4
CDR3aa: CASRPQGFQPQHF; CDR3nt: TGCGCCAGCAGGCCCCAGGGGTTCCAGCCCCAGCATTTT; v_gene: TRBV10-2; d_gene: .; abundance: many; j_gene: TRBJ1-5
CDR3aa: CASSSDPGSAYEQYF; CDR3nt: TGCGCCAGCAGCTCGGATCCAGGGTCCGCCTACGAGCAGTACTTC; v_gene: TRBV5-1; d_gene: .; abundance: .; j_gene: TRBJ2-7
CDR3aa: CASRHKGAGEKLFF; CDR3nt: TGTGCCAGCCGTCATAAGGGGGCTGGGGAAAAACTGTTTTTT; v_gene: TRBV5-6; d_gene: TRBD1; abundance: .; j_gene: TRBJ1-4
CDR3aa: CASSFRDRGVGEHGYTF; CDR3nt: TGTGCCAGCAGCTTCCGGGACAGGGGTGTGGGTGAGCATGGCTACACCTTC; v_gene: TRBV7-3; d_gene: TRBD1; abundance: .; j_gene: TRBJ1-2
CDR3aa: CASSPLKGQGSQPQHF; CDR3nt: TGTGCCAGTAGTCCCCTCAAGGGGCAGGGCAGCCAGCCCCAGCATTTT; v_gene: TRBV19; d_gene: .; abundance: .; j_gene: TRBJ1-5
CDR3aa: CASSQPGREQPQHF; CDR3nt: TGTGCCAGCAGTCAACCGGGCAGGGAACAGCCCCAGCATTTT; v_gene: TRBV25-1; d_gene: .; abundance: .; j_gene: TRBJ1-5
CDR3aa: CASSPATGPNYGYTF; CDR3nt: TGTGCCAGCAGCCCTGCGACAGGACCTAACTATGGCTACACCTTC; v_gene: TRBV5-5; d_gene: .; abundance: once; j_gene: TRBJ1-2
CDR3aa: CASSLGLAGVTDTQYF; CDR3nt: TGCGCCAGCAGCTTGGGACTAGCGGGGGTCACAGATACGCAGTATTTT; v_gene: TRBV5-1; d_gene: TRBD2; abundance: .; j_gene: TRBJ2-3
CDR3aa: CAWSVAGGVEQYF; CDR3nt: TGTGCCTGGAGTGTAGCGGGGGGGGTTGAGCAGTACTTC; v_gene: TRBV30; d_gene: TRBD2; abundance: .; j_gene: TRBJ2-7
CDR3aa: CASSLPNTGNTEAFF; CDR3nt: TGCGCCAGCAGCTTGCCCAATACAGGGAACACTGAAGCTTTCTTT; v_gene: TRBV5-1; d_gene: .; abundance: few; j_gene: TRBJ1-1
CDR3aa: CASSLLTGELFF; CDR3nt: TGTGCCAGCAGTTTATTAACCGGGGAGCTGTTTTTT; v_gene: TRBV28; d_gene: .; abundance: once; j_gene: TRBJ2-2
CDR3aa: CASINQGTKNIQYF; CDR3nt: TGTGCCAGCATCAATCAGGGAACGAAAAACATTCAGTACTTC; v_gene: TRBV5-6; d_gene: .; abundance: once; j_gene: TRBJ2-4
CDR3aa: CASSLGQQKDTQYF; CDR3nt: TGCGCCAGCAGCCTAGGACAGCAAAAAGATACGCAGTATTTT; v_gene: TRBV5-1; d_gene: .; abundance: .; j_gene: TRBJ2-3
CDR3aa: CASSDSYTDTQYF; CDR3nt: TGTGCCAGCAGTGACTCTTACACAGATACGCAGTATTTT; v_gene: TRBV27; d_gene: .; abundance: .; j_gene: TRBJ2-3
CDR3aa: CASSLQDSYEQYF; CDR3nt: TGTGCCAGCTCACTACAAGACAGTTACGAGCAGTACTTC; v_gene: TRBV18; d_gene: .; abundance: .; j_gene: TRBJ2-7
CDR3aa: CASSLGQGGDSPLHF; CDR3nt: TGTGCCAGCAGCTTAGGGCAGGGAGGGGATTCACCCCTCCACTTT; v_gene: TRBV7-8; d_gene: .; abundance: .; j_gene: TRBJ1-6
CDR3aa: CASSLSGDNEQFF; CDR3nt: TGTGCCAGCAGCTTATCCGGGGATAATGAGCAGTTCTTC; v_gene: TRBV7-3; d_gene: .; abundance: .; j_gene: TRBJ2-1
CDR3aa: CASAEGGNEKLFF; CDR3nt: TGCGCCAGTGCCGAGGGAGGTAATGAAAAACTGTTTTTT; v_gene: TRBV5-1; d_gene: .; abundance: few; j_gene: TRBJ1-4
CDR3aa: CASSPGTIPEAFF; CDR3nt: TGTGCCAGTAGTCCCGGGACTATCCCTGAAGCTTTCTTT; v_gene: TRBV19; d_gene: .; abundance: .; j_gene: TRBJ1-1
CDR3aa: CASQDRDEDGYTF; CDR3nt: TGCGCCAGCCAAGACAGGGATGAAGATGGCTACACCTTC; v_gene: TRBV5-1; d_gene: TRBD1; abundance: .; j_gene: TRBJ1-2
CDR3aa: CASSHPTGVTGDTQYF; CDR3nt: TGTGCCAGCAGCCATCCCACGGGGGTTACCGGAGATACGCAGTATTTT; v_gene: TRBV7-9; d_gene: .; abundance: .; j_gene: TRBJ2-3
CDR3aa: CASSELGGGSYEQYF; CDR3nt: TGTGCCAGCAGTGAATTGGGAGGGGGATCCTACGAGCAGTACTTC; v_gene: TRBV25-1; d_gene: .; abundance: .; j_gene: TRBJ2-7
CDR3aa: CASRPRDEQFF; CDR3nt: TGTGCAAGTCGCCCCAGGGATGAGCAGTTCTTC; v_gene: TRBV12-2; d_gene: .; abundance: .; j_gene: TRBJ2-1
CDR3aa: CASSLRLAPYNEQFF; CDR3nt: TGTGCCAGCAGTTTGAGGTTAGCGCCGTACAATGAGCAGTTCTTC; v_gene: TRBV27; d_gene: .; abundance: .; j_gene: TRBJ2-1
CDR3aa: CASSLSGQIPYEQYF; CDR3nt: TGTGCCAGCAGCTTAAGTGGTCAGATTCCCTACGAGCAGTACTTC; v_gene: TRBV7-9; d_gene: .; abundance: .; j_gene: TRBJ2-7
CDR3aa: CASSVGTDHVGYTF; CDR3nt: TGTGCCAGCAGCGTCGGGACAGACCACGTCGGCTACACCTTC; v_gene: TRBV28; d_gene: TRBD1; abundance: few; j_gene: TRBJ1-2
CDR3aa: CASSLGAWESLNTEAFF; CDR3nt: TGTGCCAGCAGCTTAGGAGCCTGGGAGAGTCTGAACACTGAAGCTTTCTTT; v_gene: TRBV11-2; d_gene: .; abundance: .; j_gene: TRBJ1-1
CDR3aa: CASVEGLIQYF; CDR3nt: TGTGCCAGCGTCGAGGGACTTATTCAGTACTTC; v_gene: TRBV2; d_gene: .; abundance: .; j_gene: TRBJ2-4
CDR3aa: CASSFGALGETQYF; CDR3nt: TGTGCCAGCAGCTTTGGGGCCCTTGGGGAGACCCAGTACTTC; v_gene: TRBV7-2; d_gene: .; abundance: .; j_gene: TRBJ2-5
CDR3aa: CATSDGAATGELFF; CDR3nt: TGTGCCACCAGTGATGGGGCGGCCACCGGGGAGCTGTTTTTT; v_gene: TRBV24-1; d_gene: .; abundance: .; j_gene: TRBJ2-2
CDR3aa: CASSQETSYEQYF; CDR3nt: TGTGCCAGCAGCCAGGAGACCTCCTACGAGCAGTACTTC; v_gene: TRBV3-1/TRBV3-2; d_gene: .; abundance: few; j_gene: TRBJ2-7
CDR3aa: CASSPRTPVGTEAFF; CDR3nt: TGTGCCAGCAGCCCGAGGACTCCCGTGGGCACTGAAGCTTTCTTT; v_gene: TRBV7-9; d_gene: .; abundance: .; j_gene: TRBJ1-1
CDR3aa: CASGETGELFF; CDR3nt: TGTGCCAGTGGGGAGACCGGGGAGCTGTTTTTT; v_gene: TRBV7-9; d_gene: .; abundance: .; j_gene: TRBJ2-2
CDR3aa: CASSPMGGGQETQYF; CDR3nt: TGTGCCAGCAGCCCCATGGGGGGGGGCCAAGAGACCCAGTACTTC; v_gene: TRBV7-9; d_gene: TRBD2; abundance: .; j_gene: TRBJ2-5
CDR3aa: CASSIGADSGNTIYF; CDR3nt: TGTGCCAGTAGTATTGGGGCAGACTCTGGAAACACCATATATTTT; v_gene: TRBV19; d_gene: .; abundance: .; j_gene: TRBJ1-3